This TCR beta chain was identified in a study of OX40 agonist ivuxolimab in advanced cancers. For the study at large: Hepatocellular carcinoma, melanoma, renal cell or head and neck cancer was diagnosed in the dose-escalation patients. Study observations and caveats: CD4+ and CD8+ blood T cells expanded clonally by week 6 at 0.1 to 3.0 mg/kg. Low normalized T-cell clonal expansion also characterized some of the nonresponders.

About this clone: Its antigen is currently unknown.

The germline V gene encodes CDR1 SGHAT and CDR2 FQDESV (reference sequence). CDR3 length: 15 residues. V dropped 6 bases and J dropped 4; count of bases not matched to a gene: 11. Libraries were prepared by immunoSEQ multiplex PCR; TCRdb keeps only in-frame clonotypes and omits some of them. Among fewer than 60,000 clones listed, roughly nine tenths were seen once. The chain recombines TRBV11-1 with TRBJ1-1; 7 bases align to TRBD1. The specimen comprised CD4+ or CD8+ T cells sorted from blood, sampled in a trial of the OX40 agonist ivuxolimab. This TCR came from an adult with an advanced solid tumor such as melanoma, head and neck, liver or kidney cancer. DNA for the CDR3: TGTGCCAGCAGACAAATACCAGGGGGGATCACTGAAGCTTTCTTT. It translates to CASRQIPGGITEAFF.